The 6 T cell receptor beta chains in this list originate from one sample, sequenced in a study of blood T cells in healthy people across ages. The use of a sample-barcoded 5' primer and a J-beta primer mix characterized a second PCR of 7 to 11 cycles. TCRdb reprocessed the 5' RACE reads via MiXCR and lists one record per CDR3 protein. Among more than 700,000 distinct CDR3 sequences listed, about 55% were seen once. Sample: blood. These receptors all come from a man older than 75 in good health.

This clonotype was observed a single time. The CDR3 nucleotides read TGTGCCAGCACTCCAACAGGGGCGTGGGAGACCCAGTACTTC. Translated: CASTPTGAWETQYF. The chain has TRBV28 and TRBJ2-7; 7 bases align to TRBD1. The J call may be in error: the DNA end matches TRBJ2-5 better. CDR3 size: 14 residues. Per the germline V gene, CDR1 is MDHEN and CDR2 is SYDVKM.

The chain couples TRBV12-3 or TRBV12-4 to TRBJ2-4, with unresolved D. The CDR3 is 14 residues long. The V gene lost 6 bases and the J gene lost 2 bases, with 11 bases spanning the gap. CDR3 amino acids: CASSPWGSKNIQYF. CDR3 in DNA: TGTGCCAGCAGCCCCTGGGGTTCCAAAAACATTCAGTACTTC.

This clonotype was recorded a few times. The chain employs TRBV6-5 and TRBJ2-3; 7 bases are shared with TRBD2. The length of the CDR3 is 16 residues. Germline trimming cut 5 bases from V and 14 bases from J; bases unmatched to any gene: 22. Germline V gene data show CDR1 as MNHEY and CDR2 as SVGAGI. CDR3 region: CASSLDWEGRHRYAYF. The CDR3 DNA follows: TGTGCCAGCAGTCTGGACTGGGAGGGTCGACACAGATACGCGTATTTT.

This clonotype appeared a few times. The V gene is TRBV28, the J gene TRBJ1-2; TRBD1 might be the D (5 bases). The V end lost 6 bases, the J end lost 5 bases, and 13 bases lay between the germline ends. Germline values: CDR1 MDHEN, CDR2 SYDVKM. The length of the CDR3 is 13 residues. The CDR3 sequence is CASSPIRGYGYTF. The DNA for the CDR3 is TGTGCCAGCAGCCCAATTAGGGGATATGGCTACACCTTC.

This clonotype was observed a handful of times. V gene TRBV7-2 combines with J gene TRBJ2-7, with TRBD2 matching 11 bases. The CDR3 has 15 residues. V shed 0 bases, J shed 3 bases, and the junction held 1 base outside the gene matches. Germline lookup yields CDR1 SGHTA and CDR2 FQGNSA. The CDR3 protein is CASSLAGTSGYEQYF. The CDR3 bases are TGTGCCAGCAGCTTAGCGGGGACTAGCGGCTACGAGCAGTACTTC.

This clonotype appeared a few times. This chain connects TRBV18 to TRBJ2-7; 10 bases match TRBD2. This CDR3 spans 13 amino acids. V trimming: 2 bases; J trimming: 6 bases; junction bases outside the gene matches: 1. CDR1 is KGHSH, CDR2 LQKENI, per germline. CDR3 coding DNA: TGTGCCAGCTCACCATTAGCGGGAGGCGAGCAGTACTTC. Encoded protein: CASSPLAGGEQYF.